The entry below describes one TCR beta chain. Its specificity is unknown. The sample originates from a study of monozygotic twins with inflammatory bowel disease. Findings and limits, study-wide: Findings did not support one strong IBD-associated signal or clonotype.

Total RNA isolation used whole blood (no T cell sorting was performed). During cDNA synthesis, UMIs that each contained a 6-nucleotide sample barcode were added by means of template switching. Each CDR3 protein gets one entry in TCRdb, which reprocessed the 5' RACE reads and gives no DNA. This repertoire includes over 350,000 distinct CDR3 sequences. CDR1 SGDLS and CDR2 YYNGEE come from the germline V gene. This CDR3 comprises 17 residues. The sequenced sample consisted of blood. This clonotype originated in a human donor with ulcerative colitis or Crohn's disease, or a healthy co-twin of an affected twin (not recorded which). This chain links TRBV9 with TRBJ2-4; TCRdb lists TRBD1, though no DNA is available to test this call. The CDR3 loop is CASSADDRVEAKNIQYF.